This entry concerns a single T cell receptor beta chain. This sample is drawn from a study of stem cell transplantation in POMP-related autoinflammatory disease. Study-level background: Pre-transplant patients had naive-skewed CD4+ T cells and few CD8+ T cells. DNA chimerism showed 100% graft donor engraftment of neutrophils and platelets through one year.

The V gene end was trimmed by 6 bases and the J gene end by 1 base; junction bases not matched to a gene: 6. CDR1 is MGHDK and CDR2 is SYGVNS in the germline V gene. There are 16 residues in the CDR3. TCRdb's copy holds only in-frame clones and misses some; the assay was immunoSEQ multiplex PCR. The sample lists some 70,000 clones, roughly 93% occurring once. The sample here was CD4+ T cells from PBMCs, taken after stem cell transplantation. This receptor was identified in a human patient with POMP-related autoinflammation and immune dysregulation (PRAID). Some of the T cells might come from the graft donor. The genes are TRBV25-1 and TRBJ2-3, with 11 bases matching TRBD2. The CDR3 region has the DNA TGTGCCAGCAGACTAGCGGGAGAAGAGGGCACAGATACGCAGTATTTT. Translated, it gives CASRLAGEEGTDTQYF.